The sequence of this T cell receptor beta chain was determined in a study of PD-1 and CTLA-4 blockade in melanoma. This CDR3 has 15 amino acids. Per the germline V gene, CDR1 is ENHRY and CDR2 is SYGVKD. Trimming left V 0 bases short and J 0 bases short, with 8 bases between. This clone was counted a single time. Clones were read by immunoSEQ multiplex PCR, and TCRdb kept only the in-frame ones, dropping some. This table holds approximately 33,000 clones, 80% to 95% found once. This receptor was obtained from a human donor with melanoma. The sample was CD8+ T cells from peripheral blood, taken from a patient given anti-PD-1 treatment. The gene calls are TRBV10-3 and TRBJ1-1; tentatively, D is TRBD1 (5 bases). CDR3 nucleotide sequence: TGTGCCATCAGTGAGTCGATGGGGCTGAACACTGAAGCTTTCTTT. Its protein is CAISESMGLNTEAFF.